The 13 T cell receptor beta chains in this list originate from one sample, sequenced in a study of blood T cell repertoires in COVID-19. TCRdb's table, derived via immunoSEQ multiplex PCR, lists solely in-frame clones and lacks some. The table lists 300,000 to 400,000 clones, around 89% of them singletons. Material: peripheral blood. Receptor source: a woman aged 25-40 years with COVID-19, enrolled during active disease.

This chain uses TRBV2 with TRBJ2-7; possible D gene TRBD1, 6 bases. Germline V gene sequence: CDR1 SNHLY, CDR2 FYNNEI. The CDR3 has 17 amino acids. V was trimmed by 0 bases and J by 4 bases, leaving 19 bases between them. The CDR3 DNA is TGTGCCAGCAGTGAAGCTGGGGGCGGGTCGGGTAGGTACGAGCAGTACTTC. The encoded protein is CASSEAGGGSGRYEQYF.

As concerns this clone: The sample carries other DNA sequences with the same CDR3. This CDR3 is CASRGGMNTEAFF. CDR3 DNA: TGTGCCAGCAGAGGGGGAATGAACACTGAAGCTTTCTTT. The V and J genes are TRBV6-5 and TRBJ1-1; the D gene is possibly TRBD1 (6 bases). The V and J ends lost 6 bases and 0 bases respectively, with 8 bases between them. Germline V gives CDR1 MNHEY, CDR2 SVGAGI. The CDR3 totals 13 residues.

DNA of the CDR3: TGCGCCAGCAGCTTGGAGACAGGGCATGAAGCTTTCTTT. Its translation: CASSLETGHEAFF. J is TRBJ1-1 and V is TRBV5-1; 7 positions match TRBD1. The germline V gene encodes CDR1 SGHRS and CDR2 YFSETQ. The CDR3 has 13 amino acids. V gave up 0 bases and J gave up 7 bases; unmatched junction bases: 3.

This clone was observed a few times. This chain uses TRBV5-1 with TRBJ1-6; 10 bases agree with TRBD1. In germline, CDR1 is SGHRS, CDR2 YFSETQ. The CDR3 runs 15 residues. V trimming: 0 bases; J trimming: 7 bases; junction bases outside the gene matches: 1. CDR3 in DNA: TGCGCCAGCAGCTTGGAGGGACAGGGGAATTCACCCCTCCACTTT. This gives the protein CASSLEGQGNSPLHF.

This chain links TRBV6-5 with TRBJ2-7, with D possibly matching TRBD1 (5 bases). The CDR3 is 13 amino acids. Germline V gives CDR1 MNHEY, CDR2 SVGAGI. V lost 8 bases to trimming and J lost 6 bases, with 17 bases between them. In nucleotides, the CDR3 is TGTGCCAGCGGAAAAGGGGCGCTTGGCGAGCAGTACTTC. Translating it yields CASGKGALGEQYF.

The rearrangement joins TRBV5-1 to TRBJ1-6, with D possibly matching TRBD1 (6 bases). With 2 bases removed from V and 5 bases from J, the gap between germline ends came to 11 bases. The germline V gene encodes CDR1 SGHRS and CDR2 YFSETQ. CDR3 length equals 15 residues. The CDR3 is CASSFGQGNNSPLHF. CDR3 sequence (DNA): TGCGCCAGCAGCTTTGGCCAGGGGAATAATTCACCCCTCCACTTT. Looking up the rest from reference TRBV5-1 and TRBJ1-6 gives the full variable domain: KAGVTQTPRYLIKTRGQQVTLSCSPISGHRSVSWYQQTPGQGLQFLFEYFSETQRNKGNFPGRFSGRQFSNSRSEMNVSTLELGDSALYLCASSFGQGNNSPLHFGNGTRLTVT.

The gene calls are TRBV6-6 and TRBJ1-6; 7 bases line up with TRBD1. V was pared by 6 bases and J by 5 bases, with 7 bases of the junction left unmatched. The length of the CDR3 is 15 residues. Germline values: CDR1 MNHNY, CDR2 SVGAGI (reference sequence). The CDR3 reads CASRRDSTNNSPLHF. CDR3 in DNA: TGTGCCAGCAGAAGGGACAGTACCAATAATTCACCCCTCCACTTT.

The gene calls are TRBV6-4 and TRBJ1-6; no definite D call. CDR3 length: 13 residues. V was shortened by 4 bases and J by 6 bases, with 7 bases between the two germline ends. CDR1 is MRHNA and CDR2 is SNTAGT in the germline V gene. For the CDR3, the DNA is TGTGCCAGCAGTGCCAGTCTTAATTCACCCCTCCACTTT. This translates into CASSASLNSPLHF.

This chain joins TRBV27 and TRBJ1-5; a possible D gene is TRBD1 (5 bases). This CDR3 has 13 amino acids. Germline CDR1 and CDR2: MNHEY and SMNVEV (reference sequence). Trimming took 6 bases from V and 5 from J, leaving 11 bases between them. For the CDR3, the DNA is TGTGCCAGCAGCCCAACAGGAGATCAGCCCCAGCATTTT. It specifies CASSPTGDQPQHF.

This chain joins TRBV20-1 and TRBJ1-6, with no clear D. Trimming pared 4 bases from V and 10 bases from J, leaving 8 bases between. Germline V gene lookup returns CDR1 DFQATT and CDR2 SNEGSKA (reference sequence). This CDR3 contains 11 residues. The CDR3 spells CSATGGSPLHF. CDR3 nucleotides: TGCAGTGCTACTGGAGGGTCACCCCTCCACTTT.

The chain joins TRBV4-1 to TRBJ1-4, with 8 bases matching TRBD1. The germline gives CDR1 MGHRA, CDR2 YSYEKL. Trimming took 4 bases from V and 8 from J; bases not matched to a gene: 6. The CDR3 totals 14 residues. CDR3 nucleotides: TGCGCCAGCAGCCTTGGACAGGGAAGAGAAAAACTGTTTTTT. The encoded protein is CASSLGQGREKLFF.

This clone appeared a single time. V gene TRBV4-3 combines with J gene TRBJ2-1; 9 nucleotides line up with TRBD2. V lost 7 bases and J lost 6; bases outside the gene matches: 13. CDR1 LGHNA and CDR2 YSLEER come from the germline V gene. This CDR3 contains 16 residues. CDR3 sequence reads: CASMYSLGRGGNEQFF. DNA for the CDR3: TGCGCCAGCATGTATTCCTTGGGGCGGGGGGGCAATGAGCAGTTCTTC.

This clone was seen just once. The chain recombines TRBV19 with TRBJ1-3, with D unclear. Germline CDR1 is LNHDA and CDR2 is SQIVND (reference sequence). CDR3 length: 14 amino acids. Trimming took off 9 bases at V and 2 bases at J, with 14 bases between the two ends. For the CDR3, the DNA is TGTGCCAGCCGACTAAAAGCGGCTGGAAACACCATATATTTT. It codes for CASRLKAAGNTIYF.